Described below is a single T cell receptor beta chain sequence and its context. This record comes from a study of blood T cell repertoires in COVID-19. CDR1 LGHNA and CDR2 YSLEER come from the germline V gene. Deletions cut 0 bases from V and 2 bases from J, with 14 bases between. This CDR3 has 17 residues. TCRdb's table, derived via immunoSEQ multiplex PCR, lists solely in-frame clones and lacks some. Here the sample spans about 170,000 clones, around four fifths being singletons. The V gene is TRBV4-3, the J gene TRBJ2-1; D is possibly TRBD2 (6 bases). The sequence derives from a woman aged 65 to 85 who had recovered from COVID-19. Sequencing was carried out using peripheral blood. The CDR3 protein is CASSQDRRLGAYNEQFF. Here the CDR3 DNA reads TGCGCCAGCAGCCAAGATCGAAGACTAGGGGCCTACAATGAGCAGTTCTTC.